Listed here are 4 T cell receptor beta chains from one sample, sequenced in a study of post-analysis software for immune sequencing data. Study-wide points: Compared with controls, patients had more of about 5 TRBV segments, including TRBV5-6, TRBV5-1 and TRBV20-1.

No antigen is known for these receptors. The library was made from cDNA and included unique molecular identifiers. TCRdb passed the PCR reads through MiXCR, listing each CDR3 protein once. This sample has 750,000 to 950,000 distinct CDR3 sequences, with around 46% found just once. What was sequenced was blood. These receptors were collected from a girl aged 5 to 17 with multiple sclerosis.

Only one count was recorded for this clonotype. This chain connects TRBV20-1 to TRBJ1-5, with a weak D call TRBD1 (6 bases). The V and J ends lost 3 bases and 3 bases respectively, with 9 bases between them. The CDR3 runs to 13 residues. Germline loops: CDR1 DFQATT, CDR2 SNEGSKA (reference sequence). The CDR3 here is CSARTGINQPQHF. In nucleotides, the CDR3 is TGCAGTGCTAGGACAGGCATCAATCAGCCCCAGCATTTT.

DNA for the CDR3: TGTGCCAGCAGCTACGGACAGGGGAGGCAGGGCCAGTACTTC. Translation: CASSYGQGRQGQYF. The chain combines TRBV7-2 with TRBJ2-7; 9 positions agree with TRBD1. V lost 4 bases to trimming and J lost 10 bases; unmatched junction nucleotides: 11. This CDR3 is 14 amino acids long. Germline assignment: CDR1 SGHTA and CDR2 FQGNSA.

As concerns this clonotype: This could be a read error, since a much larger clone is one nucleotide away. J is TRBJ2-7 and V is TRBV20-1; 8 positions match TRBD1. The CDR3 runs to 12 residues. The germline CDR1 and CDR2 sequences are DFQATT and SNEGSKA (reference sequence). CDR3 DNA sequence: TGCAGGGCTAGTGACAGGGGCTACGAGCAGTACTTC. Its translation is CRASDRGYEQYF.

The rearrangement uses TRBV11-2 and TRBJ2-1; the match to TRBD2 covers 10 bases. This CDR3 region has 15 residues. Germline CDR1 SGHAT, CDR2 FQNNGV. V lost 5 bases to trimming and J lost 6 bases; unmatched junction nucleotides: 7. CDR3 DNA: TGTGCCAGCAGCCAATGGACTAGCGGAAGCAATGAGCAGTTCTTC. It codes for CASSQWTSGSNEQFF.